Each of the 13 T cell receptor beta chains below was sequenced from the same sample in a study of cytomegalovirus exposure and HLA in healthy donors. A multiplex PCR was run with 60 Vbeta primers and 13 Jbeta primers. Using immunoSEQ multiplex PCR, the repertoire was profiled, and TCRdb retains in-frame clones only, with some absent. The sample gives over 35,000 clones, around 62% of which show up once; 8% to 9.5% is in the top ten. The source material was PBMCs. Every receptor here comes from a human donor in good health.

The chain carries TRBV7-9 and TRBJ2-5; no clear D gene. Germline V gene lookup returns CDR1 SEHNR and CDR2 FQNEAQ (reference sequence). The CDR3 loop spans 13 amino acids. Trimming removed 5 bases at V and 6 bases at J, with 13 bases between. The CDR3 DNA follows: TGTGCCAGCAGCCAAAGTGGGCTAAAGACCCAGTACTTC. It translates to CASSQSGLKTQYF.

The rearrangement joins TRBV10-3 to TRBJ2-5, with 13 positions matching TRBD2. Germline-derived CDR1 and CDR2 are ENHRY and SYGVKD. The CDR3 covers 14 residues. The trim removed 11 bases at V and 3 bases at J, leaving 6 bases unmatched. The CDR3 loop reads CAVGLAGEKETQYF. The CDR3 DNA is TGTGCCGTTGGACTAGCGGGGGAGAAAGAGACCCAGTACTTC.

This chain joins TRBV19 and TRBJ2-7, with D tentatively TRBD1 (6 bases). The CDR3 contains 15 residues. Germline assignment: CDR1 LNHDA and CDR2 SQIVND (reference sequence). V was pared by 7 bases and J by 4 bases, with 20 bases between. The CDR3 sequence is CASTPTDSVGYEQYF. CDR3 coding DNA: TGTGCCAGTACCCCTACGGACAGTGTCGGATACGAGCAGTACTTC.

This clone showed up just once. This CDR3 is CASSPWWLAGADTQYF. The CDR3 region has the DNA TGTGCCAGCAGCCCGTGGTGGCTAGCGGGGGCTGATACGCAGTATTTT. The V and J genes are TRBV7-2 and TRBJ2-3; 10 bases are a match to TRBD2. This CDR3 spans 16 amino acids. The germline V gene has CDR1 SGHTA and CDR2 FQGNSA. V shed 5 bases, J shed 6 bases, and the junction held 11 bases outside the gene matches.

This chain joins TRBV29-1 and TRBJ2-7; 8 bases agree with TRBD1. There are 13 residues in the CDR3. Germline loops: CDR1 SQVTM, CDR2 ANQGSEA. V shed 5 bases and J 0 bases; nucleotides not matched to a gene: 3. The CDR3 is CSVKTGDSYEQYF. CDR3 nucleotides: TGCAGCGTTAAGACAGGGGACTCCTACGAGCAGTACTTC.

As DNA, the CDR3 is TGTGCCAGCAGCTCCCCAGGGGCCCCCTACGAGCAGTACTTC. Encoded protein: CASSSPGAPYEQYF. The chain employs TRBV7-9 and TRBJ2-7; D perhaps matches TRBD1 (6 bases). Germline V CDR1 and CDR2: SEHNR, FQNEAQ (reference sequence). Trimming took 4 bases from V and 2 from J, leaving 12 bases between them. The CDR3 has 14 amino acids.

In DNA form, the CDR3 reads TGTGCCAGCAGCCTTAGGACAGGGGGCAACTACGAGCAGTACTTC. It codes for CASSLRTGGNYEQYF. V usage is TRBV7-2 and J usage is TRBJ2-7; 11 nucleotides align to TRBD1. In germline, CDR1 is SGHTA, CDR2 FQGNSA. V shed 5 bases, J shed 3 bases, and the junction held 6 bases outside the gene matches. There are 15 residues in the CDR3.

This clone was seen a single time. The chain uses TRBV28 and TRBJ2-2; tentative D call: TRBD1 (5 bases). The CDR3 sequence is 16 residues long. V lost 7 bases and J 0 bases, leaving 15 bases between the germline ends. Looked up from germline, CDR1 is MDHEN and CDR2 is SYDVKM. Here the CDR3 reads CASTNLGPTNTGELFF. As DNA, the CDR3 is TGTGCCAGCACCAACCTGGGGCCCACGAACACCGGGGAGCTGTTTTTT.

The rearrangement joins TRBV7-2 to TRBJ1-6; 7 bases line up with TRBD1. Per germline, CDR1 SGHTA and CDR2 FQGNSA. This CDR3 region has 15 residues. The J segment lost 11 bases and the V segment lost 1 base, leaving 8 bases of the junction unmatched. The CDR3, as DNA: TGTGCCAGCAGCTTAGTTTGGCAGGGGGTAACACCCCTCCACTTT. Translated: CASSLVWQGVTPLHF.

V gene TRBV5-4 combines with J gene TRBJ2-4; 7 nucleotides line up with TRBD1. Unmatched junction bases numbered 2, after V lost 0 bases and J lost 5 bases. CDR1 is SGHNT and CDR2 is YYREEE in the germline V gene (reference sequence). The CDR3 totals 14 residues. The CDR3 sequence is CASSLAGGENIQYF. For the CDR3, the DNA is TGTGCCAGCAGCTTGGCAGGGGGAGAAAACATTCAGTACTTC.

A few counts support this clone. The chain has TRBV7-6 and TRBJ1-1; TRBD1 agrees at 10 bases. This CDR3 region has 15 residues. The J segment lost 3 bases and the V segment lost 5 bases, leaving 6 bases of the junction unmatched. Germline V gene data show CDR1 as SGHVS and CDR2 as FNYEAQ. CDR3 nucleotides: TGTGCCAGCAGCCTCCGACAGGGGGCGTACACTGAAGCTTTCTTT. Protein: CASSLRQGAYTEAFF.

V usage is TRBV4-1 and J usage is TRBJ1-5; a possible D gene is TRBD1 (5 bases). This CDR3 has 16 residues. Germline-derived CDR1 and CDR2 are MGHRA and YSYEKL. V was trimmed by 2 bases and J by 9 bases, leaving 20 bases between them. The CDR3 sequence is CASSQQSGTVPGPQHF. In DNA, the CDR3 is TGCGCCAGCAGCCAACAATCAGGGACTGTCCCAGGGCCCCAGCATTTT.

This chain links TRBV7-2 with TRBJ1-2; possible D gene TRBD1, 6 bases. CDR1 is SGHTA and CDR2 is FQGNSA in the germline V gene. Trimming stripped 5 bases from V and 5 bases from J, with 15 bases between. The CDR3 runs 14 residues. CDR3: CASSPRQAPYGYTF. CDR3 DNA sequence: TGTGCCAGCAGCCCGCGACAGGCGCCTTATGGCTACACCTTC.